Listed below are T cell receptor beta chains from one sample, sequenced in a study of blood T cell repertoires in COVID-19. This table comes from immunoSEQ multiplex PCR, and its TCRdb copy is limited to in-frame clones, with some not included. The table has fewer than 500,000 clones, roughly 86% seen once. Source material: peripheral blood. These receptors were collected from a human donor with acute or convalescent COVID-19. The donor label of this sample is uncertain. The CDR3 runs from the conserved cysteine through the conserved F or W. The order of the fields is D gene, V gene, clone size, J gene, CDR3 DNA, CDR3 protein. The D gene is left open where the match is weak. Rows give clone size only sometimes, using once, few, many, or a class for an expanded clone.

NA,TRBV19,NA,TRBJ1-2,TGTGCCAGTAGCCTGAGGACAGATAGTGACTACACCTTC,CASSLRTDSDYTF
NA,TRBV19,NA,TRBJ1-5,TGTGCCAGTAGTATCGTGTCAGGCCAGCCCCAGCATTTT,CASSIVSGQPQHF
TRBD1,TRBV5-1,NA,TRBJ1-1,TGCGCCAGCAGCTGGGGGGACAGGGAGAACACTGAAGCTTTCTTT,CASSWGDRENTEAFF
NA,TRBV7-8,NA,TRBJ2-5,TGTGCCAGCAGCCCCACCAGAAACTACGGAGAGACCCAGTACTTC,CASSPTRNYGETQYF
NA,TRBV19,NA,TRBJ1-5,TGTGCCAGTAGTATATATAGGGGGACATCAGATCAGCCCCAGCATTTT,CASSIYRGTSDQPQHF
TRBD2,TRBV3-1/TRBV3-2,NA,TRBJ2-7,TGTGCCAGCAGCCTGAGCGGGAGTTCCTACGAGCAGTACTTC,CASSLSGSSYEQYF
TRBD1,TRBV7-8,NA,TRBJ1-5,TGTGCCAGCTCCCCAGGAACAGGGGGGGTTAATCAGCCCCAGCATTTT,CASSPGTGGVNQPQHF
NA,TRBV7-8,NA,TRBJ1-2,TGTGCCAGCAGCTTAGGGGGGGGCAGGGCGATAGCGGTCTATGGCTACACCTTC,CASSLGGGRAIAVYGYTF
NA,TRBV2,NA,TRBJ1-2,TGTGCCAGCACCGACAGGCACAGGGATGGCTACACCTTC,CASTDRHRDGYTF
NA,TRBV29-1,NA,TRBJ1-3,TGCAGCGTTGAACCCGGGGGAACTGGAAACACCATATATTTT,CSVEPGGTGNTIYF
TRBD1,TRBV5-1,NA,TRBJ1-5,TGCGCCAGCAGCTTGGAGGGGGCGAGGAATCAGCCCCAGCATTTT,CASSLEGARNQPQHF
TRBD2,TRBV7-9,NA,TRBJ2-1,TGTGCCAGCAGCCGGACTAGCGGGGCGTCCTACAATGAGCAGTTCTTC,CASSRTSGASYNEQFF
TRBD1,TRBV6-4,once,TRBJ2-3,TGTGCCAGCAGTGTAGACAGGGAGGATACGCAGTATTTT,CASSVDREDTQYF
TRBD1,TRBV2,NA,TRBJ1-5,TGTGCCAGCTCAACCCCGGACAGGGAAGGTCAGCCCCAGCATTTT,CASSTPDREGQPQHF
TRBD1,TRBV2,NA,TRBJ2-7,TGTGCCAGCAGTGTAGACAGGGTATACGAGCAGTACTTC,CASSVDRVYEQYF
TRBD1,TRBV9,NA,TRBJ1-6,TGTGCCAGCAGCGCAAACCGACAGGGTGTAAATTCACCCCTCCACTTT,CASSANRQGVNSPLHF
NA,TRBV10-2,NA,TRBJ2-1,TGCGCCAGCAGTTGGGGGGAGAATGAGCAGTTCTTC,CASSWGENEQFF
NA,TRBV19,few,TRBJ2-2,TGTGCCAGTACTTTCACAGGGCTGTCCACCGGGGAGCTGTTTTTT,CASTFTGLSTGELFF
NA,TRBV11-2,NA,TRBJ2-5,TGTGCCAGCAGCTTTTACCAGGGTGGGGAGACCCAGTACTTC,CASSFYQGGETQYF
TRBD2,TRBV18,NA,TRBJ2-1,TGTGCCAGCTCAAGACTAGCGGTGAGCTCCTACAATGAGCAGTTCTTC,CASSRLAVSSYNEQFF
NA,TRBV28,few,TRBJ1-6,TGTGCCAGCAGTTTTTGGACTGAATATTCACCCCTCCACTTT,CASSFWTEYSPLHF
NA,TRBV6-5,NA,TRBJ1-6,TGTGCCAGCAGCACATCTCGCGGGGGGCGATCACCCCTCCACTTT,CASSTSRGGRSPLHF
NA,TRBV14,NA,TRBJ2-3,TGTGCCAGCAGCCAAGGGGCAGGGGCCACAGATACGCAGTATTTT,CASSQGAGATDTQYF
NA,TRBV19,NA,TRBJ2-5,TGTGCCAGTAGGTTGCTAGGCTCACAGACCCAGTACTTC,CASRLLGSQTQYF
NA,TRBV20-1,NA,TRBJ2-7,TGCAGTGCTAGTCCTTCGGCAGGGGTCGGCGAGCAGTACTTC,CSASPSAGVGEQYF
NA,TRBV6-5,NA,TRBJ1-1,TGTGCCAGCAGCCGCACAAGGAACACTGAAGCTTTCTTT,CASSRTRNTEAFF
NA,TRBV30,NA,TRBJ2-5,TGTGCCTGGAGTGGGGGAGACCAAGAGACCCAGTACTTC,CAWSGGDQETQYF
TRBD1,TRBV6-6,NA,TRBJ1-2,TGTGCCTCCCAGGGACAGGTTCTAGCTAACTATGGCTACACCTTC,CASQGQVLANYGYTF
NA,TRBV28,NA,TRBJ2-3,NA,CASSSSGSSPKYF
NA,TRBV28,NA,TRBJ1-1,TGTGCCAGCAGGGTCAACAAGAACACTGAAGCTTTCTTT,CASRVNKNTEAFF
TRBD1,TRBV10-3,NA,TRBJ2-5,TGTGCCATCAGAGACCAGGGGGCTCAAGAGACCCAGTACTTC,CAIRDQGAQETQYF
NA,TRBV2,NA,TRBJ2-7,TGTGCCAGCAGTGATTACACCTACGAGCAGTACTTC,CASSDYTYEQYF
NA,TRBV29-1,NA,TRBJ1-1,TGCAGCGTTGTGCCCAGAGGGGGCACTGAAGCTTTCTTT,CSVVPRGGTEAFF
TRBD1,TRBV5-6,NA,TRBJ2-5,TGTGCCAGCTGCTATGGACAGGCTGTCCAAGAGACCCAGTACTTC,CASCYGQAVQETQYF
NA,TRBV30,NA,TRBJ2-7,TGTGCCTGGAGCGGGACTTCCTACGAGCAGTACTTC,CAWSGTSYEQYF
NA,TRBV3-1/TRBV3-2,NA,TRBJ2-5,TGTGCCAGCAGCCAAGCGGGACAACCCCAAGAGACCCAGTACTTC,CASSQAGQPQETQYF
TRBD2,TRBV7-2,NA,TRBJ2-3,TGTGCCAACTCTCATTCCCGACTAGCGGCAGGGACAGATACGCAGTATTTT,CANSHSRLAAGTDTQYF